This T cell receptor beta chain appears in the sequencing data of a study of blood T cell repertoires in COVID-19. TCRdb's table, derived via immunoSEQ multiplex PCR, lists solely in-frame clones and lacks some. The table lists 150,000 to 200,000 clones, 80% to 95% of them singletons. Germline values: CDR1 GTSNPN, CDR2 SVGIG (reference sequence). CDR3 length equals 16 residues. The V and J ends lost 4 bases and 5 bases, in that order; junction bases with no gene match: 13. The source of this sequence is a man aged 45-65 years with acute or convalescent COVID-19. The sample taken for sequencing was peripheral blood. The chain carries TRBV30 and TRBJ2-5; 10 bases are a match to TRBD2. CDR3 bases: TGTGCCTGGACGATTCCGGGCGGTAGCGGGAGGGAGACCCAGTACTTC. Its translation: CAWTIPGGSGRETQYF.